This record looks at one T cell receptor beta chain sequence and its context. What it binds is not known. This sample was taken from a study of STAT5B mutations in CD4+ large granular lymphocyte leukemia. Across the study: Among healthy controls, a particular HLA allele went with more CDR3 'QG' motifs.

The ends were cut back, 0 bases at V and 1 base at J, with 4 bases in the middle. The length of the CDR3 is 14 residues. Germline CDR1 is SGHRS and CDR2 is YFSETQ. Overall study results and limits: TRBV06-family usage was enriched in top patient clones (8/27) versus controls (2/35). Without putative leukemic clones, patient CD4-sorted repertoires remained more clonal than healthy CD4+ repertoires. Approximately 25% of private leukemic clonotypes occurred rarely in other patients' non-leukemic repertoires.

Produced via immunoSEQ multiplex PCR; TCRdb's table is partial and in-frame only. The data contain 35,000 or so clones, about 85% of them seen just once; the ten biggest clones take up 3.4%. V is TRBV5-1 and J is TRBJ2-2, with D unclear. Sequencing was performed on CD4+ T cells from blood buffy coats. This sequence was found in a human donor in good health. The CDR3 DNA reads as TGCGCCAGCAGCTTGGTAGTGAACACCGGGGAGCTGTTTTTT. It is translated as CASSLVVNTGELFF.